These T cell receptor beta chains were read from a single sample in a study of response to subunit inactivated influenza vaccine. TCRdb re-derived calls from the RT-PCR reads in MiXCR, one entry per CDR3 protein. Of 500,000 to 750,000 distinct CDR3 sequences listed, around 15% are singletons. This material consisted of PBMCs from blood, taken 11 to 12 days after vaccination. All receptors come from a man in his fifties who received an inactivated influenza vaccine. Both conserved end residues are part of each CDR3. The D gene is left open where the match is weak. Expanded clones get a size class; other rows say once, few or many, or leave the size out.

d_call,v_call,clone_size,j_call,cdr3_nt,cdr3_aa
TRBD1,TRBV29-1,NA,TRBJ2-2,TGCAGCGTTGAAGGTAGACAGGGTCGGAGCGGGGAGCTGTTTTTT,CSVEGRQGRSGELFF
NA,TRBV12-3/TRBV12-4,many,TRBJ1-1,TGTGCCAGCAGCATGGACAGACCGAACACTGAAGCTTTCTTT,CASSMDRPNTEAFF
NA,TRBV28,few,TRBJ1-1,TGTGCCAGCAGTTCTCAGGCTGCGAACACTGAAGCTTTCTTT,CASSSQAANTEAFF
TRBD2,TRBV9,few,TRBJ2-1,TGTGCCAGCAGTGTACTAGCGGAGAAGTACAATGAGCAGTTCTTC,CASSVLAEKYNEQFF
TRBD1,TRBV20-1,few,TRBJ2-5,TGCAGTGCTAGTCACAGGGGGCATCGAGAGACCCAGTACTTC,CSASHRGHRETQYF
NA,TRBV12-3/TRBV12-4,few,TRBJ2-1,TGTGCCAGCAGCCACCCCCGCCGAGGACCGGGACCCTCGACTTACAATGAGCAGTTCTTC,CASSHPRRGPGPSTYNEQFF
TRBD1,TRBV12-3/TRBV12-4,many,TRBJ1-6,TGTGCCAGCAGCCCGACAGGGGGCTCCTATAATTCACCCCTCCACTTT,CASSPTGGSYNSPLHF
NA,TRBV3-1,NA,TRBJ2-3,TGTGCCAGCAGCCCTGGTCTCTCAGGGACAGATACGCAGTATTTT,CASSPGLSGTDTQYF
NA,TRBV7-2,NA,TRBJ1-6,TGTGCCAGCAGCTTAGCGTCGGGGCAGGGATCACCCCTCCACTTT,CASSLASGQGSPLHF
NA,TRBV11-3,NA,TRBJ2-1,TGTGCCAGCAGACCTCCCTTTGATGGAGGGCGGAATGAGCAGTTCTTC,CASRPPFDGGRNEQFF
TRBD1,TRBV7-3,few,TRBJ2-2,TGTGCCAGCAGCGCCCGGGGACAGGGCGGAACCGGGGAGCTGTTTTTT,CASSARGQGGTGELFF
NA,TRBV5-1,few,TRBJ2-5,TGCGCCAGCAGCTTCGAGGGGGGGTCGGAGACCCAGTACTTC,CASSFEGGSETQYF
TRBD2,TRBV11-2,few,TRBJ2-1,TGTGCCAGCAGCTTAGTGGCTAGCGGGAGGCCCTACTCCTACAATGAGCAGTTCTTC,CASSLVASGRPYSYNEQFF
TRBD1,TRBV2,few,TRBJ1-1,TGTGCCAGCAGTAAGGAGACAGGGACTGAAGCTTTCTTT,CASSKETGTEAFF
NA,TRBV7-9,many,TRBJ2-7,TGTGCCAGCAGCTTACCCGGGAGTTCCTACGAGCAGTACTTC,CASSLPGSSYEQYF
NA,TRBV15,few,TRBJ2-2,TGTGCCACCAGCAGAGGGGGGACCGGGGAGCTGTTTTTT,CATSRGGTGELFF
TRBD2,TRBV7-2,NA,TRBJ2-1,TGTGCCAGCAGCTTACAAGCGGGGGTTAACAATGAGCAGTTCTTC,CASSLQAGVNNEQFF
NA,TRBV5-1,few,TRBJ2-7,TGCGCCAGCAGCTTGGAGGCAGGTTGGGAGCAGTACTTC,CASSLEAGWEQYF
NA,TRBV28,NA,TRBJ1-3,TGTGCCAGCATTCGGGGTGCAGGGCGCTCTGGAAACACCATATATTTT,CASIRGAGRSGNTIYF
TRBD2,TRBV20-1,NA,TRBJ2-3,TGCAGTGCTCGGGGCACAGCGGGGGGACTTCAGAGGACGCAGTATTTT,CSARGTAGGLQRTQYF
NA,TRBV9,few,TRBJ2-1,NA,CASSVGTGSPFF
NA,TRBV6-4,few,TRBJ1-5,TGTGCCAGCCCAAGCGAAGACGGAGGAAATAGCAATCAGCCCCAGCATTTT,CASPSEDGGNSNQPQHF
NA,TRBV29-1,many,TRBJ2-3,TGCAGCGTTGAAGATCGGATCCCCCGGGACTCCGTCACAGATACGCAGTATTTT,CSVEDRIPRDSVTDTQYF
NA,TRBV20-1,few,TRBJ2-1,TGCAGTGCTAGCGGGCCGAATGAGCAGTTCTTC,CSASGPNEQFF
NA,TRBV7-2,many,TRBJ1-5,TGTGCCAGCAGCTTAGTAGGCGGTAGCAATCAGCCCCAGCATTTT,CASSLVGGSNQPQHF
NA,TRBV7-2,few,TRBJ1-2,TGTGCCAGCAGCTTAGCGCACAGTAACTATGGCTACACCTTC,CASSLAHSNYGYTF
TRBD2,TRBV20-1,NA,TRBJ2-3,TGCAGTGCCCCCACTAGCGGGGGAAACAAGAATCAGTATTTT,CSAPTSGGNKNQYF
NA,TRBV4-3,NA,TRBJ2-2,TGCGCCAGCAGCCAAGCCTGGACAGCCTTCACCGGGGAGCTGTTTTTT,CASSQAWTAFTGELFF
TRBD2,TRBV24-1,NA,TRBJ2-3,TGTGCCACCAGTGATCTTACTAGCGGGAGGGCAGATACGCAGTATTTT,CATSDLTSGRADTQYF
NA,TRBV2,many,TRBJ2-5,TGTGCCAGCAGTGAAGCGGAGACCCAGTACTTC,CASSEAETQYF
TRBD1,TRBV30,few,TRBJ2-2,TGTGCCTGGACGACGACAGGGGGCGGGGAGCTGTTTTTT,CAWTTTGGGELFF
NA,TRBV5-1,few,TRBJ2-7,TGCGCCAGCAGCTTGGAGGGCACTAGATTCTACGAGCAGTACTTC,CASSLEGTRFYEQYF
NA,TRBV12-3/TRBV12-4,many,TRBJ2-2,TGTGCCAGCAGTCCCCGAGACAGGGGAGGGACCGGGGAGCTGTTTTTT,CASSPRDRGGTGELFF
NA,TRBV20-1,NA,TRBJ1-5,TGCAGTGCTAGCTTTGGAGGATATAGCAATCAGCCCCAGCATTTT,CSASFGGYSNQPQHF
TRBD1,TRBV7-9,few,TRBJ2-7,TGTGCCAGCAGCTCAATTAGGGGACAGGGATCCTACGAGCAGTACTTC,CASSSIRGQGSYEQYF
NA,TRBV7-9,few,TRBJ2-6,TGTGCCAGCAGCCCGAGACGGGGGGCCGGGGCCAACGTCCTGACTTTC,CASSPRRGAGANVLTF
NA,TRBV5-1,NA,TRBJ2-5,TGCGCCAGCTTCCAAGAGGAGACCCAGTACTTC,CASFQEETQYF
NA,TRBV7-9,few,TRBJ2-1,TGTGCCAGCAGCTCCCTAGCGTGGGGCTCCTACAATGAGCAGTTCTTC,CASSSLAWGSYNEQFF
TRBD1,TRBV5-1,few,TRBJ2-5,TGCGCCAGCAGCTTGTCCCCGACAGGGCAAGAGACCCAGTACTTC,CASSLSPTGQETQYF
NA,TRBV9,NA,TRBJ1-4,TGTGCCAGCAGCCTTGCCCCGGGCGTGGGAGGTGAAAAACTGTTTTTT,CASSLAPGVGGEKLFF
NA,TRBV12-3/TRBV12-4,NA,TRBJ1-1,TGTGCCAGCAGTTTGACCCCAAATCGTGCTGAAGCTTTCTTT,CASSLTPNRAEAFF
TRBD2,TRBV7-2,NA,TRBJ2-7,TGTGCCAGCAGCTCCGGGACTAAAGCAGAGCAGTACTTC,CASSSGTKAEQYF
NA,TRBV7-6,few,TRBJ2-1,TGTGCCAGCAGCTCTTTGTTTAGGAGCTCCTACAATGAGCAGTTCTTC,CASSSLFRSSYNEQFF
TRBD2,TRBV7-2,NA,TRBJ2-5,TGTGCCAGCAGCTTGACTAGCGGGGGACGAGAGACCCAGTACTTC,CASSLTSGGRETQYF
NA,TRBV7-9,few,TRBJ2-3,TGTGCCAGCAGCTCGAGCAGCGTCGGAGCACTAGATACGCAGTATTTT,CASSSSSVGALDTQYF
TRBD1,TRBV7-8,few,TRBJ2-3,TGTGCCAGCAGCTACCCCGGGACAGGGGCCGATACGCAGTATTTT,CASSYPGTGADTQYF
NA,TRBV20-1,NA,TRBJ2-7,TGCAGTGCGGCCCCACCGGGGTCCTACGAGCAGTACTTC,CSAAPPGSYEQYF
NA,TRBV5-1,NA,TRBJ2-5,TGCGCCAGCAGCTTGGCCCTGACTAGTATGAGGGAGACCCAGTACTTC,CASSLALTSMRETQYF
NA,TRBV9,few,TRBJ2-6,TGTGCCAGCAGCGTTTGGGGCTCTGGGGCCAACGTCCTGACTTTC,CASSVWGSGANVLTF
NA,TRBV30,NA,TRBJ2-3,TGTGCCTGGAGCAACGGCGGGAGCACAGATACGCAGTATTTT,CAWSNGGSTDTQYF
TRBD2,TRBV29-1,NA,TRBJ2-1,TGCAGCGTTATCCCCCTTAGCGGGAGGGGTGAGCAGTTCTTC,CSVIPLSGRGEQFF
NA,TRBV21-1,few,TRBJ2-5,TGTGCCAGCAGGACGCAAGAGACCCAGTACTTC,CASRTQETQYF
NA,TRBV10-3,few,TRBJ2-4,TGTGCCATCAGTGTAGGGGGCAAAAACATTCAGTACTTC,CAISVGGKNIQYF